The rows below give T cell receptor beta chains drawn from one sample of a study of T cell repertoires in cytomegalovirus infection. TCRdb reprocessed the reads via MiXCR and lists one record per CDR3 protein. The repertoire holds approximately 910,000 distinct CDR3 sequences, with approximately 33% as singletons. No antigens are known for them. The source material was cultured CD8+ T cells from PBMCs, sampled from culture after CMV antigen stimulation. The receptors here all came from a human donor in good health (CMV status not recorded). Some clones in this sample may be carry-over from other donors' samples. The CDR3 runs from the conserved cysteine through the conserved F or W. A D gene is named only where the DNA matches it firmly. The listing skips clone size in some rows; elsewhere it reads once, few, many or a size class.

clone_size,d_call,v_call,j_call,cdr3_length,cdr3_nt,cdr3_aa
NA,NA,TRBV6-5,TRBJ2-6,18,TGTGCCAGCAGTTATTCCCAGCAGGGGTACGCTGGGGCCAACGTCCTGACTTTC,CASSYSQQGYAGANVLTF
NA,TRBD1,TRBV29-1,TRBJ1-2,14,TGCAGCGTTGACTTTGGACAGGCGGTCTATGGCTACACCTTC,CSVDFGQAVYGYTF
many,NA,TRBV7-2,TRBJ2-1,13,TGTGCCAGCGGTATTACACCCTACAATGAGCAGTTCTTC,CASGITPYNEQFF
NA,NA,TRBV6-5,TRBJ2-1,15,TGTGCCAGCACCCAAGGGTACAGTGGGGGCAATGAGCAGTTCTTC,CASTQGYSGGNEQFF
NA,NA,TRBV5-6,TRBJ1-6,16,TGTGCCAGCAACCCAAGGGACTTTGAGAATAATTCACCCCTCCACTTT,CASNPRDFENNSPLHF
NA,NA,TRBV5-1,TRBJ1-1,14,TGCGCCAGCAGCTCGGGCGACAGCCCCGGCGGAGCTTTCTTT,CASSSGDSPGGAFF
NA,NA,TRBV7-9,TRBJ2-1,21,TGTGCCAGCAGCCCTCGAGACCGTAAGGGGGGTTTGGGATACTCCTACAATGAGCAGTTCTTC,CASSPRDRKGGLGYSYNEQFF
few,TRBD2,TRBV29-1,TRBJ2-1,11,TGCAGCGTTGAGGGCGGGGGAGGGCAGTTCTTC,CSVEGGGGQFF
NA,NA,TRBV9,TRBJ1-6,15,TGTGCCAGCAGCGAGTCCGGAGGGATAGATTCACCCCTCCACTTT,CASSESGGIDSPLHF
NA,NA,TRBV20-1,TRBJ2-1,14,TGCAGTGCCGTTACCGGGGGACTTATCAATGAGCAGTTCTTC,CSAVTGGLINEQFF
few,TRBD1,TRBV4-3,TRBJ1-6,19,TGCGCCAGCAGCCAAGATTTAGCAGGGGGCGGTTGGAATAATTCACCCCTCCACTTT,CASSQDLAGGGWNNSPLHF
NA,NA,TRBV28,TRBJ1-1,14,TGTGCCAGCAGGCAGGCAGGGGCGAGCACTGAAGCTTTCTTT,CASRQAGASTEAFF
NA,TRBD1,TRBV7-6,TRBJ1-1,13,TGTGCCAGCATGGACAGGGAGAACACTGAAGCTTTCTTT,CASMDRENTEAFF
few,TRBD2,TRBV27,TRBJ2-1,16,TGTGCCAGCAGTGTTAGCGGGTCCCACGGGGGCAATGAGCAGTTCTTC,CASSVSGSHGGNEQFF
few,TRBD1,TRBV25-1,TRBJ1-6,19,TGTGCCAGCAGTGAATTTTTCACAGGGGCCGAATCCTATAATTCACCCCTCCACTTT,CASSEFFTGAESYNSPLHF
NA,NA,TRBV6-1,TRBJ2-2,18,TGTGCCAGCAGTGGGGATCAACAGGGCTCCCTGGCGGTCGGGGAGCTGTTTTTT,CASSGDQQGSLAVGELFF
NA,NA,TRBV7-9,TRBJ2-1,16,TGTGCCAGCAGCCCCTCCGATCCAGGCAATTACAATGAGCAGTTCTTC,CASSPSDPGNYNEQFF
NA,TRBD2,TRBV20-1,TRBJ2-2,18,TGCAGTGCTAGAGATCAGATCGGGAGCGGGGGGAACACCGGGGAGCTGTTTTTT,CSARDQIGSGGNTGELFF
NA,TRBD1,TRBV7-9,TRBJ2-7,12,TGTGCCAGCAGCTGGGACAGATACGAGCAGTACTTC,CASSWDRYEQYF
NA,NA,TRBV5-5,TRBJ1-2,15,TGTGCCAGCAGCCAGACTCAAGGTCTTAACTATGGCTACACCTTC,CASSQTQGLNYGYTF
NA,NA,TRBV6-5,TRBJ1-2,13,TGTGCCAGCAGCTCCTCAGGGGCAGGGGGCTACACCTTC,CASSSSGAGGYTF
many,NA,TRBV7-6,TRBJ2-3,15,TGTGCCAGCAGCTTATCCAGCGGTAGCACAGATACGCAGTATTTT,CASSLSSGSTDTQYF
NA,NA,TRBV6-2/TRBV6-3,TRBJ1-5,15,TGTGCCAGCAGTTACGGGTGGATTAGCAATCAGCCCCAGCATTTT,CASSYGWISNQPQHF
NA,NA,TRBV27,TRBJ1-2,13,TGTGCCAGCAGTGCCGCAATAAACTATGGCTACACCTTC,CASSAAINYGYTF
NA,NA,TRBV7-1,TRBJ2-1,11,TGTGCCGTCCCAAGTTACAATGAGCAGTTCTTC,CAVPSYNEQFF
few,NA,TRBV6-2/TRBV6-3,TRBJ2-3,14,TGTGCCAGCAGTTACTTCAGGGAAGGAGATACGCAGTATTTT,CASSYFREGDTQYF
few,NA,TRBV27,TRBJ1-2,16,TGTGCCAGCAGTTTATCGTATTCATACAGACACTATGGCTACACCTTC,CASSLSYSYRHYGYTF
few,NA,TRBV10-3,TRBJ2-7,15,TGTGCCATCACAATCTCAGGAACGGGGGTCTACGAGCAGTACTTC,CAITISGTGVYEQYF
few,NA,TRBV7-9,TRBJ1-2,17,TGTGCCAGCAGCTCCTCAGAGGGACACGAACTTAACTATGGCTACACCTTC,CASSSSEGHELNYGYTF
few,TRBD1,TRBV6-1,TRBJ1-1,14,TGTGCCAGCAGCCTCGACAGGGTCGCCACTGAAGCTTTCTTT,CASSLDRVATEAFF
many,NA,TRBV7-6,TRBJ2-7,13,TGTGCCAGCAGCCCCGGGGCAACCTACGAGCAGTACTTC,CASSPGATYEQYF
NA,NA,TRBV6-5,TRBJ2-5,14,TGTGCCAGCAGTTACTCGATGGGGCGAGAGACCCAGTACTTC,CASSYSMGRETQYF
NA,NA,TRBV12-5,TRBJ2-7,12,TGTGCTAGTGGTACACTGACCTTCGAGCAGTACTTC,CASGTLTFEQYF
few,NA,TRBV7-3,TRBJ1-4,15,TGTGCCAGCAGCGAACCGGGACTGTATAAGGAAAAACTGTTTTTT,CASSEPGLYKEKLFF
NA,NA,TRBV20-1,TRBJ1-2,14,TGCAGTGCTAGTGAGGACACTTTTAACTATGGCTACACCTTC,CSASEDTFNYGYTF
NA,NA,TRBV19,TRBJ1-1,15,TGTGCCAGTAGTAGTACTGGGGGGGTGAACACTGAAGCTTTCTTT,CASSSTGGVNTEAFF
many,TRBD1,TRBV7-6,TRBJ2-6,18,TGTGCCAGCAGCTTGAGCAGGGGGCTTGGATCTGGGGCCAACGTCCTGACTTTC,CASSLSRGLGSGANVLTF
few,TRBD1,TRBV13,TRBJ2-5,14,TGTGCCAGCAGCTTAGGCCAGGGGGCAAAGACCCAGTACTTC,CASSLGQGAKTQYF
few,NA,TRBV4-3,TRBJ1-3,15,TGCGCCAGCAGCCCGCAGACGGATTCGGGAAACACCATATATTTT,CASSPQTDSGNTIYF
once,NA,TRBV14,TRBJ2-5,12,TGTGCCAGCAGCCAAGTCTCAGAGACCCAGTACTTC,CASSQVSETQYF
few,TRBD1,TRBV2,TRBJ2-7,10,TGTGCCAGCGACAGGGACGAGCAGTACTTC,CASDRDEQYF
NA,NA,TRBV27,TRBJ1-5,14,TGTGCCAGCAGTTTATCAGGTGGACGAGGGACCCAGCATTTT,CASSLSGGRGTQHF
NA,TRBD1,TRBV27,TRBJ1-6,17,TGTGCCAGCAGTTTATATGGGACAGTCTCCTATAATTCACCCCTCCACTTT,CASSLYGTVSYNSPLHF
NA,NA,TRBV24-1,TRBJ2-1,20,TGTGCCACCAGGTCGGGTCGCCGAGGACATCGGCCCAATCTAAACAATGAGCAGTTCTTC,CATRSGRRGHRPNLNNEQFF
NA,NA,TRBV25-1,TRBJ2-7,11,TGTGTCAGCAGTTGGAGGAGCGAGCAGTACTTC,CVSSWRSEQYF
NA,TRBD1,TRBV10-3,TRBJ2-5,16,TGTGCCATCAGTGATGTCGGACAGGGCCTCCAAGAGACCCAGTACTTC,CAISDVGQGLQETQYF
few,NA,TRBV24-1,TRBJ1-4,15,TGTGCCACCAGTGATTCTGTCTCAACTAATGAAAAACTGTTTTTT,CATSDSVSTNEKLFF
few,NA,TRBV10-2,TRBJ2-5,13,TGCGCCAGCCCCGTGGGCACAGTAGAGACCCAGTACTTC,CASPVGTVETQYF
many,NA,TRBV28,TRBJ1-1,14,TGTGCCAGCAGTTCCCCCGCCGGGGCTACTGAAGCTTTCTTT,CASSSPAGATEAFF
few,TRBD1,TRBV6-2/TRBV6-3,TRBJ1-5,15,TGTGCCAGCAGTCTCCGGGACAGGGACAATCAGCCCCAGCATTTT,CASSLRDRDNQPQHF
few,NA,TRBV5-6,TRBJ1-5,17,TGTGCCAGCAGCTCTCTACACGATACTTATAGCAATCAGCCCCAGCATTTT,CASSSLHDTYSNQPQHF
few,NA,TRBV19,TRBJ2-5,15,TGTGCCAGTAGTCTCCGACAGGAAATTAAAGAGACCCAGTACTTC,CASSLRQEIKETQYF
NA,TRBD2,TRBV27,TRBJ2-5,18,TGTGCCAGCAGTCCCCATGGCGTTAGCGGGGGTCTCACAGAGACCCAGTACTTC,CASSPHGVSGGLTETQYF